This T cell receptor beta chain was observed in a study of molecular identifiers for immune sequencing clone quantification. In its sample, this clonotype was seen many times. As yet, its antigen is unknown. From germline, CDR1 is DFQATT and CDR2 SNEGSKA (reference sequence). The CDR3 sequence is 16 residues long. Trimming took 0 bases from V and 3 from J, leaving 18 bases between them. Study results and caveats: Detectable among about a million naive cells, according to reports, was Jurkat TCR RNA spiked in from one cell.

Naive CD8 T cells were picked out by sorting for CD8+CD4-CCR7+CD45RA+. From the PCR reads, TCRdb called clonotypes with MiXCR, one entry per CDR3 protein. The sample holds 85,000 to 100,000 distinct CDR3 sequences, approximately 24% seen once. The sequenced sample consisted of naive CD8+ T cells from blood, with Jurkat cell RNA spiked in. Subset here: FACS-sorted CD8+CD4-CCR7+CD45RA+ naive T cells. V usage is TRBV20-1 and J usage is TRBJ2-7; D may match TRBD1 or TRBD2 (5 bases each). The sequence was obtained from a human donor in good health. Some libraries in this study had Jurkat cell RNA spiked in. The CDR3 protein is CSARDLGIGGVYEQYF. The CDR3 nucleotides read TGCAGTGCTAGAGATCTTGGGATTGGGGGAGTCTACGAGCAGTACTTC.